This T cell receptor beta chain was found in a study of shared clonotypes between healthy human individuals. A note on this clone: Its antigen is currently unknown.

Findings of the study overall: An expected dependence of interdonor clonotype sharing on sequencing depth was noted. At large depth, rarefaction still showed sorted-subset sequencing to be incomplete.

Using immunoSEQ multiplex PCR, the repertoire was profiled, and TCRdb retains in-frame clones only, with some absent. The profile shows nearly 1 million clones, over 60% of them singletons. The TCR comes from a man between 18 and 29 years old in good health. The sequencing sample was made of memory CD4+ T cells sorted from blood. Specified subset: CD45RA-negative fraction.

CDR3 coding DNA: TGTGCCAGCAGCCGGACAGGCCGCTCCTACGAGCAGTACTTC. Protein: CASSRTGRSYEQYF. V and J are TRBV6-5 and TRBJ2-7; 7 bases align to TRBD1. From germline, CDR1 is MNHEY and CDR2 SVGAGI. V shed 6 bases and J 0 bases; nucleotides not matched to a gene: 5. This CDR3 spans 14 amino acids.